The text below deals with one T cell receptor (beta chain). Antigen: not known. The germline V gene has CDR1 SGHRS and CDR2 YFSETQ. V was cut by 1 base and J by 4 bases, with 20 bases left in between. The CDR3 has 17 amino acids. The sample comes from a study of CD8 T cells in ankylosing spondylitis. Quantitative 5'-RACE with molecular barcodes produced the TCR beta libraries. TCRdb re-derived calls from the 5' RACE reads in MiXCR, one entry per CDR3 protein. The data hold just under 350,000 distinct CDR3 sequences, with approximately 14% observed a single time. Study results and caveats: In ankylosing spondylitis blood, a motif of 7 to 9 highly homologous TCR beta variants appeared characteristic. Previous work reported some of these motif variants in the synovial fluid and blood of reactive arthritis. The clones that were linked to disease were reported to be significantly enriched in matched synovial fluid samples from ankylosing spondylitis patients.

The sequencing sample was made of blood, either unsorted or a sorted T cell fraction (not recorded which). The chain couples TRBV5-1 to TRBJ2-5, with D perhaps TRBD1 (6 bases). The TCR comes from a male donor with ankylosing spondylitis or in good health (not recorded which). CDR3 residues: CASSLFIGRGNGETQYF. The CDR3 DNA is TGCGCCAGCAGCTTGTTCATCGGCAGGGGAAACGGAGAGACCCAGTACTTC.